One and the same sample provided the 26 T cell receptor beta chains below, sequenced in a study of shared clonotypes between healthy human individuals. Sequencing was performed with immunoSEQ multiplex PCR; in TCRdb, only in-frame clones are kept and a portion is missing. The sample lists around 500,000 clones, 79% occurring once. The specimen was PBMCs. The receptors come from a woman in her 40s in good health. Some clones in this sample may be carry-over from other donors' samples.

J is TRBJ2-4 and V is TRBV7-2, with D uncertain. V shed 5 bases and J shed 0 bases, with 11 bases lying between them. The V gene's germline CDR1 is SGHTA and CDR2 FQGNSA. The CDR3 has 15 amino acids. In DNA form, the CDR3 reads TGTGCCAGCAGCCCCCGGTGGGTAGCCAAAAACATTCAGTACTTC. This gives the protein CASSPRWVAKNIQYF.

The chain joins TRBV6-5 to TRBJ1-3, with D hard to call. The CDR3 is 14 residues long. Germline CDR1 reads MNHEY; CDR2 reads SVGAGI. Trimming left V 6 bases short and J 0 bases short, with 9 bases between. CDR3 region: CASSQESSGNTIYF. CDR3 coding DNA: TGTGCCAGCAGCCAGGAGAGCTCTGGAAACACCATATATTTT.

This sequence joins TRBV5-1 and TRBJ2-2, with a tentative D call TRBD1 (6 bases). Germline CDR1 SGHRS, CDR2 YFSETQ. Trimming removed 4 bases at V and 5 bases at J, with 21 bases between. The CDR3 covers 17 residues. CDR3 sequence reads: CASSLGQGPTGTGELFF. The CDR3 coding sequence is TGCGCCAGCAGCCTGGGGCAGGGGCCCACGGGGACCGGGGAGCTGTTTTTT.

V and J are TRBV2 and TRBJ2-7; 10 bases are shared with TRBD1. The CDR3 consists of 14 residues. Germline lookup yields CDR1 SNHLY and CDR2 FYNNEI. Unmatched junction bases numbered 7, after V lost 6 bases and J lost 5 bases. The DNA for the CDR3 is TGTGCCAGCAGAGTCCGACAGGGGGCAGACGAGCAGTACTTC. Amino acid sequence: CASRVRQGADEQYF.

For this clone: A single base is all that separates this from a far larger clone, so a read error is likely. A read error is likely, as this CDR3 ends without the conserved phenylalanine or tryptophan. The CDR3 reads CASSRFSNQPQHS. The DNA for the CDR3 is TGTGCCAGCAGCAGATTTAGCAATCAGCCCCAGCATTCT. The J gene is TRBJ1-5, the V gene TRBV11-3; D unclear. Germline CDR1 is SGHNT and CDR2 is YENEEA. V lost 5 bases, J lost 0 bases, and 5 bases lay in between. This CDR3 is 13 amino acids long.

The chain uses TRBV5-1 and TRBJ1-1; D remains ambiguous. This CDR3 region has 14 residues. CDR1 is SGHRS, CDR2 YFSETQ, per germline. With 0 bases removed from V and 0 bases from J, the gap between germline ends came to 6 bases. In nucleotides, the CDR3 is TGCGCCAGCAGCTTGGAGTTCCTGAACACTGAAGCTTTCTTT. Protein: CASSLEFLNTEAFF.

The chain recombines TRBV27 with TRBJ2-7, with TRBD2 matching over 7 bases. The CDR3 runs 18 residues. Germline CDR1 reads MNHEY; CDR2 reads SMNVEV (reference sequence). Trimming took 5 bases from V and 1 from J; bases not matched to a gene: 17. CDR3 amino acids: CASSGAEGRALRSYEQYF. CDR3 nucleotides: TGTGCCAGCAGTGGGGCGGAGGGGAGGGCCCTAAGATCCTACGAGCAGTACTTC.

Note on this clone: With only one base between it and a far larger clone, this is likely a read error. V and J are TRBV4-2 and TRBJ2-1; 9 bases match TRBD2. CDR1 is LGHNA and CDR2 is YNFKEQ in the germline V gene. The junction had 4 bases not matched to a gene; V was cut back by 0 bases and J by 7 bases. The CDR3 consists of 15 residues. The CDR3 region is CASSQDSGSRNEQFF. The CDR3 DNA reads as TGTGCCAGCAGCCAAGATAGCGGGAGTCGTAATGAGCAGTTCTTC.

This chain joins TRBV7-2 and TRBJ1-4; possible D gene TRBD1, 5 bases. Trimming took off 1 base at V and 10 bases at J, with 16 bases between the two ends. Germline CDR1 is SGHTA and CDR2 is FQGNSA. The CDR3 runs to 15 residues. The DNA for the CDR3 is TGTGCCAGCAGCTTAGAAGTCGGGGCTGCGGGAAAACTGTTTTTT. Its protein product is CASSLEVGAAGKLFF.

The chain joins TRBV7-9 to TRBJ2-1; D is possibly TRBD2 (6 bases). Germline CDR1 and CDR2: SEHNR and FQNEAQ (reference sequence). This CDR3 has 13 amino acids. V lost 0 bases to trimming and J lost 9 bases, with 9 bases between them. CDR3 coding DNA: TGTGCCAGCAGCTTAGCAAACGGGGGTGAGCAGTTCTTC. It codes for CASSLANGGEQFF.

The chain carries TRBV19 and TRBJ1-5; D is unclear. This CDR3 contains 13 residues. CDR1 LNHDA and CDR2 SQIVND come from the germline V gene (reference sequence). V shed 3 bases and J shed 6 bases, with 9 bases lying between them. CDR3 bases: TGTGCCAGTAGTATCGGGTATTTTCAGCCCCAGCATTTT. Amino acid sequence: CASSIGYFQPQHF.

This chain connects TRBV5-1 to TRBJ2-1; D is perhaps TRBD2 (5 bases). Trimming took off 2 bases at V and 3 bases at J, with 12 bases between the two ends. Germline CDR1 reads SGHRS; CDR2 reads YFSETQ. CDR3 length: 15 amino acids. CDR3 region: CASSLGAEIYNEQFF. Written as DNA, the CDR3 is TGCGCCAGCAGCTTAGGAGCGGAGATCTACAATGAGCAGTTCTTC.

The rearrangement joins TRBV7-9 to TRBJ1-2, with D perhaps TRBD1 (5 bases). CDR1 SEHNR and CDR2 FQNEAQ come from the germline V gene (reference sequence). Trimming removed 2 bases at V and 4 bases at J, with 8 bases between. The CDR3 is 13 residues long. CDR3: CASSLIGGYGYTF. The CDR3 DNA sequence: TGTGCCAGCAGCTTAATTGGGGGCTATGGCTACACCTTC.

The rearrangement joins TRBV5-1 to TRBJ1-4, with D possibly being TRBD1 (5 bases). V lost 4 bases, J lost 4 bases, and 17 bases lay in between. In germline, CDR1 is SGHRS, CDR2 YFSETQ. This CDR3 comprises 16 residues. CDR3 coding DNA: TGCGCCAGCAGCGCCGGCCCTCCAGGGTTTAATGAAAAACTGTTTTTT. This codes for CASSAGPPGFNEKLFF.

The sample holds a few counts of this clone. The chain is built from TRBV18 and TRBJ1-2; D possibly corresponds to TRBD1 (5 bases). The length of the CDR3 is 16 residues. Germline V gene data show CDR1 as KGHSH and CDR2 as LQKENI. V was cut by 2 bases and J by 7 bases, with 20 bases left in between. The CDR3 sequence is CASSPGTRTPYGGYTF. As DNA, the CDR3 is TGTGCCAGCTCACCAGGGACGCGGACGCCGTATGGTGGCTACACCTTC.

This sequence joins TRBV10-3 and TRBJ1-6; D remains unclear. V shed 7 bases and J shed 7 bases, with 11 bases lying between them. This CDR3 has 13 amino acids. Germline-derived CDR1 and CDR2 are ENHRY and SYGVKD. The CDR3 DNA follows: TGTGCCATCAACCGGGAAATAAATTCACCCCTCCACTTT. Its protein is CAINREINSPLHF.

The V call is TRBV7-9, the J call TRBJ2-2, with 11 bases aligning to TRBD1. Trimming took 4 bases from V and 5 from J; bases not matched to a gene: 6. The CDR3 runs to 16 residues. Germline V lookup: CDR1 SEHNR, CDR2 FQNEAQ (reference sequence). CDR3 bases: TGTGCCAGCAGCTACTCCCGGGACAGGGGGACCGGGGAGCTGTTTTTT. This codes for CASSYSRDRGTGELFF.

The rearrangement uses TRBV4-1 and TRBJ1-5, with a possible D match to TRBD1 (5 bases). The CDR3 sequence is 15 residues long. Germline CDR1 reads MGHRA; CDR2 reads YSYEKL. V lost 4 bases and J 0 bases, leaving 10 bases between the germline ends. The CDR3 here is CASSRSQGSNQPQHF. CDR3 DNA: TGCGCCAGCAGCCGAAGCCAGGGTAGCAATCAGCCCCAGCATTTT.

The chain joins TRBV11-2 to TRBJ1-1; D remains unclear. Trimming removed 0 bases from V and 3 bases from J, with 8 bases in between. Germline assignment: CDR1 SGHAT and CDR2 FQNNGV. This CDR3 is built from 14 residues. The CDR3 sequence is CASSLDPAYTEAFF. The CDR3 DNA reads as TGTGCCAGCAGCTTAGATCCGGCATACACTGAAGCTTTCTTT.

This chain links TRBV19 with TRBJ1-2; D gene ambiguous. In germline, CDR1 is LNHDA, CDR2 SQIVND (reference sequence). The V end lost 4 bases, the J end lost 8 bases, and 8 bases lay between the germline ends. There are 11 residues in the CDR3. Here the CDR3 reads CASSTPQGYTF. The CDR3 nucleotides are TGTGCCAGTAGTACTCCCCAGGGCTACACCTTC.

This rearrangement joins TRBV5-4 to TRBJ2-7; weak D call: TRBD2 (5 bases). Trimming removed 10 bases at V and 0 bases at J, with 14 bases between. The CDR3 loop spans 13 amino acids. Germline lookup yields CDR1 SGHNT and CDR2 YYREEE (reference sequence). CDR3 DNA sequence: TGTGCCTGTGCTAGGGAGAGCTCCTACGAGCAGTACTTC. It translates to CACARESSYEQYF.

V and J are TRBV10-3 and TRBJ1-2; 9 nucleotides agree with TRBD1. Per germline, CDR1 ENHRY and CDR2 SYGVKD. V shed 4 bases, J shed 8 bases, and the junction held 5 bases outside the gene matches. The CDR3 extends over 13 amino acids. The CDR3 spells CAISAGQGGGYTF. CDR3 DNA sequence: TGTGCCATCAGTGCGGGACAGGGCGGCGGCTACACCTTC.

DNA for the CDR3: TGTGCCAGCCAACGACGCCGGGGACACAACACAGATACGCAGTATTTT. Residues: CASQRRRGHNTDTQYF. This chain connects TRBV27 to TRBJ2-3; tentative D call: TRBD1 (6 bases). CDR1 is MNHEY, CDR2 SMNVEV, per germline (reference sequence). The CDR3 is 16 residues long. Trimming took 8 bases from V and 2 from J, leaving 20 bases between them.

This chain uses TRBV7-9 with TRBJ1-2; a possible D gene is TRBD1 (5 bases). V lost 3 bases, J lost 0 bases, and 14 bases lay in between. This CDR3 contains 16 residues. Per germline, CDR1 SEHNR and CDR2 FQNEAQ (reference sequence). Here the CDR3 DNA reads TGTGCCAGCAGCTTGGCGGGGGACTTAGCTAACTATGGCTACACCTTC. Protein: CASSLAGDLANYGYTF. Using reference TRBV7-9 and TRBJ1-2 for the parts outside the CDR3, the full variable domain is DTGVSQNPRHKITKRGQNVTFRCDPISEHNRLYWYRQTLGQGPEFLTYFQNEAQLEKSRLLSDRFSAERPKGSFSTLEIQRTEQGDSAMYLCASSLAGDLANYGYTFGSGTRLTVV.

V usage is TRBV7-2 and J usage is TRBJ2-5; D remains unclear. The V and J ends lost 2 bases and 9 bases respectively, with 13 bases between them. CDR3 size: 13 residues. Germline V gene sequence: CDR1 SGHTA, CDR2 FQGNSA. Written as DNA, the CDR3 is TGTGCCAGCAGCTTAATCGGAGACCCGGCCCAGTACTTC. Encoded protein: CASSLIGDPAQYF.

The chain joins TRBV11-2 to TRBJ1-4; D might be TRBD1 (5 bases). The germline CDR1 and CDR2 sequences are SGHAT and FQNNGV. The V gene lost 2 bases and the J gene lost 14 bases, with 15 bases spanning the gap. The CDR3 consists of 13 residues. The CDR3 loop reads CASSLLPEGKLFF. In nucleotides, the CDR3 is TGTGCCAGCAGCTTATTACCCGAGGGGAAGCTGTTTTTT.